The subject of this entry is one TCR beta chain. Source study methods: Cell counts per sample came from amplifying reference gene primers. Using immunoSEQ multiplex PCR, the repertoire was profiled, and TCRdb retains in-frame clones only, with some absent. From that table come the V and J calls and clone size; the DNA was used to work out D and trimming. The table records approximately 90,000 clones, around 72% of them present only once. The CDR3 loop spans 16 amino acids. Trimming shortened V by 7 bases and J by 0 bases, and 14 bases separated the two germline ends. Germline V gives CDR1 SGHRS, CDR2 YFSETQ. The sample comes from a study of blood T cell repertoires in COVID-19. About the research overall: T cells, B-cell-depleted T cells, or PBMCs provided the cDNA or gDNA that served as material.

The TCR comes from a woman older than 75 with acute or convalescent COVID-19. Sequencing was carried out using peripheral blood. The V gene is TRBV5-1, the J gene TRBJ1-6; D ambiguous. The CDR3 protein is CASRGGEASYNSPLHF. The CDR3, as DNA: TGCGCCAGCCGCGGCGGGGAAGCCTCCTATAATTCACCCCTCCACTTT.